The 21 T cell receptor beta chains below were found in one sample sequenced in a study of cytomegalovirus exposure and HLA in healthy donors. With 60 Vbeta and 13 Jbeta primers, the PCR was carried out. Here immunoSEQ multiplex PCR was the method, and the copy in TCRdb shows in-frame clones only, minus some. This sample contains tens of thousands of clones. The sample taken for sequencing was PBMCs. These TCRs come from a girl between 5 and 17 years old in good health and CMV-seropositive.

The chain combines TRBV7-6 with TRBJ1-6; 11 bases are a match to TRBD1. Germline V gives CDR1 SGHVS, CDR2 FNYEAQ. The ends lost 5 bases at V and 7 bases at J; junction bases unmatched: 10. This CDR3 comprises 17 residues. The CDR3 DNA reads as TGTGCCAGCAGCCTCAGAGCGGGACAGGGGGGGAATTCACCCCTCCACTTT. This sequence encodes CASSLRAGQGGNSPLHF.

The CDR3 loop is CASAGLMNTEAFF. In DNA form, the CDR3 reads TGTGCCTCCGCGGGGCTGATGAACACTGAAGCTTTCTTT. The gene calls are TRBV5-3 and TRBJ1-1; a possible D gene is TRBD1 (5 bases). TRBV5-3 is labeled an ORF, and its function is uncertain. V gave up 10 bases and J gave up 0 bases, with 13 bases separating them. The CDR3 spans 13 residues.

The genes are TRBV9 and TRBJ2-1; D might be TRBD1 (6 bases). This CDR3 spans 16 amino acids. From germline, CDR1 is SGDLS and CDR2 YYNGEE. Trimming removed 0 bases from V and 6 bases from J, with 16 bases in between. For the CDR3, the DNA is TGTGCCAGCAGCGTAGAAAGGGACATCACGAGCAATGAGCAGTTCTTC. Its protein product is CASSVERDITSNEQFF.

The rearrangement links TRBV5-1 to TRBJ1-5; TRBD1 is a possible D gene (6 bases). This CDR3 region has 14 residues. Trimming removed 0 bases from V and 4 bases from J, with 8 bases in between. CDR1 SGHRS and CDR2 YFSETQ come from the germline V gene. The CDR3 coding sequence is TGCGCCAGCAGCTTGGAGGGGGGGAATCAGCCCCAGCATTTT. It specifies CASSLEGGNQPQHF. The variable domain in full, completed from reference TRBV5-1 and TRBJ1-5, reads KAGVTQTPRYLIKTRGQQVTLSCSPISGHRSVSWYQQTPGQGLQFLFEYFSETQRNKGNFPGRFSGRQFSNSRSEMNVSTLELGDSALYLCASSLEGGNQPQHFGDGTRLSIL.

V is TRBV7-2 and J is TRBJ1-2, with D hard to call. The length of the CDR3 is 15 residues. Trimming stripped 0 bases from V and 7 bases from J, with 15 bases between. Germline assignment: CDR1 SGHTA and CDR2 FQGNSA. CDR3: CASSLAQDGLPGYTF. CDR3 in DNA: TGTGCCAGCAGCTTAGCCCAGGATGGTCTGCCTGGCTACACCTTC.

The gene calls are TRBV30 and TRBJ1-6; maybe TRBD1 (5 bases). The CDR3 is 13 residues long. Trimming took off 3 bases at V and 8 bases at J, with 11 bases between the two ends. Germline-derived CDR1 and CDR2 are GTSNPN and SVGIG (reference sequence). The CDR3 spells CAWRGKGDSPLHF. The CDR3 region has the DNA TGTGCCTGGAGGGGGAAAGGGGATTCACCCCTCCACTTT.

The gene calls are TRBV7-3 and TRBJ2-2, with D possibly TRBD2 on 6 matching bases. CDR3 length equals 20 residues. Trimming stripped 4 bases from V and 4 bases from J, with 28 bases between. Germline V gives CDR1 SGHTA, CDR2 FQGTGA. The CDR3 bases are TGTGCCAGCAGCTCAGAAAGCGGATCCGCCATAGGGACTGGCACCGGGGAGCTGTTTTTT. It encodes CASSSESGSAIGTGTGELFF.

V usage is TRBV7-2 and J usage is TRBJ2-1, with D possibly TRBD1 on 5 matching bases. The V gene lost 8 bases and the J gene lost 4 bases, with 12 bases spanning the gap. Germline-derived CDR1 and CDR2 are SGHTA and FQGNSA. The CDR3 contains 13 residues. CDR3 DNA sequence: TGTGCCAGCGGATCAACAGGTTACAATGAGCAGTTCTTC. Translated, it gives CASGSTGYNEQFF.

The rearrangement joins TRBV29-1 to TRBJ2-3; the match to TRBD2 covers 12 bases. There are 17 residues in the CDR3. Losses at the gene ends were 2 bases for V and 0 bases for J; bases not matched to a gene: 6. CDR1 is SQVTM, CDR2 ANQGSEA, per germline. The CDR3 DNA is TGCAGCGTTGAAAGGACTAGCGGGGATCCTAGCACAGATACGCAGTATTTT. Amino acids: CSVERTSGDPSTDTQYF.

The chain combines TRBV7-6 with TRBJ2-1; 9 positions agree with TRBD1. The V segment lost 3 bases and the J segment 5 bases; nucleotides outside the gene matches: 5. CDR3 size: 15 residues. Germline assignment: CDR1 SGHVS and CDR2 FNYEAQ. CDR3 in amino acids: CASSFPGQGNNEQFF. DNA for the CDR3: TGTGCCAGCAGCTTCCCTGGACAGGGGAACAATGAGCAGTTCTTC.

The V gene is TRBV2, the J gene TRBJ1-4; D gene ambiguous. Germline V gives CDR1 SNHLY, CDR2 FYNNEI. Trimming removed 8 bases at V and 7 bases at J, with 11 bases between. This CDR3 is built from 12 residues. The CDR3 sequence is CASRPPGEKLFF. DNA of the CDR3: TGTGCCAGCCGACCTCCAGGTGAAAAACTGTTTTTT.

The CDR3 region has the DNA TGTGCCAGCCGCCTGGAGGATTGGTACGAGCAGTACGTC. This sequence encodes CASRLEDWYEQYV. V and J are TRBV27 and TRBJ2-7; D possibly corresponds to TRBD2 (5 bases). This CDR3 has 13 residues. Trimming removed 8 bases at V and 4 bases at J, with 15 bases between. Germline V CDR1 and CDR2: MNHEY, SMNVEV (reference sequence).

The V call is TRBV5-1, the J call TRBJ1-3, with 9 bases aligning to TRBD1. Per germline, CDR1 SGHRS and CDR2 YFSETQ. Trimming at V came to 5 bases and at J to 3 bases, leaving 3 bases not matched to a gene. This CDR3 has 14 amino acids. The CDR3 DNA is TGCGCCAGCAGGCGGGACAGGGTTGGAAACACCATATATTTT. Amino acids: CASRRDRVGNTIYF.

Notes on this clone: Within the sample, other DNA sequences also encode this same CDR3. The V gene is TRBV29-1, the J gene TRBJ2-7; TRBD1 might be the D (6 bases). This CDR3 has 11 amino acids. Germline CDR1 is SQVTM and CDR2 is ANQGSEA. CDR3 in amino acids: CTATGLYEQYF. CDR3 in DNA: TGCACCGCAACAGGGCTCTACGAGCAGTACTTC.

As for this clone: The junction and the germline gene differ at one end; a read error may be behind it. Other DNA sequences from this sample encode an identical CDR3 as well. V gene TRBV4-3 combines with J gene TRBJ1-6; unclear D gene. This CDR3 is 17 amino acids long. Germline lookup yields CDR1 LGHNA and CDR2 YSLEER. The CDR3 spells CASSQDPWETAISPLHF. The DNA for the CDR3 is TGCGCCAGCAGCCAAGACCCGTGGGAGACTGCAATTTCACCCCTACACTTT.

In nucleotides, the CDR3 is TGTGCCAGCAGCTTGTGGACTAGCGGTAACAGGGAGACCCAGTACTTC. Translation gives CASSLWTSGNRETQYF. The gene calls are TRBV11-2 and TRBJ2-5, with TRBD2 identical over 10 bases. Germline lookup yields CDR1 SGHAT and CDR2 FQNNGV. The length of the CDR3 is 16 residues. V was pared by 3 bases and J by 5 bases, with 9 bases of the junction left unmatched.

The genes are TRBV7-9 and TRBJ2-5; maybe TRBD1 (5 bases). The CDR3 runs 14 residues. The germline V and J ends were trimmed by 1 base and 1 base, with 7 bases remaining between them. Germline V gene data show CDR1 as SEHNR and CDR2 as FQNEAQ (reference sequence). CDR3 protein: CASSLGQRQETQYF. CDR3 coding DNA: TGTGCCAGCAGCTTAGGACAGCGCCAAGAGACCCAGTACTTC.

The chain uses TRBV2 and TRBJ2-1; 8 nucleotides agree with TRBD2. Trimming cost V 9 bases and J 4 bases; bases outside gene matches: 8. This CDR3 spans 14 amino acids. Per the germline V gene, CDR1 is SNHLY and CDR2 is FYNNEI. This chain's CDR3 is CARTGTRDYNEQFF. CDR3 nucleotide sequence: TGTGCCAGAACCGGGACTAGGGATTACAATGAGCAGTTCTTC.

The chain uses TRBV25-1 and TRBJ1-4; maybe TRBD1 (5 bases). Trimming shortened V by 6 bases and J by 4 bases, and 12 bases separated the two germline ends. The germline V gene encodes CDR1 MGHDK and CDR2 SYGVNS. The CDR3 loop spans 14 amino acids. CDR3 in DNA: TGTGCCAGCAGCTGGCAGGGCAGTAATGAAAAACTGTTTTTT. Amino acid sequence: CASSWQGSNEKLFF.

The rearrangement uses TRBV10-3 and TRBJ2-7, with 11 positions matching TRBD1. CDR3 length: 15 residues. Germline CDR1 and CDR2: ENHRY and SYGVKD. V was clipped by 3 bases and J by 4 bases; unmatched bases: 5. The CDR3 spells CAISETGQGGYEQYF. The CDR3 nucleotides are TGTGCCATCAGTGAAACGGGACAGGGGGGTTACGAGCAGTACTTC.

The chain recombines TRBV19 with TRBJ1-5; TRBD1 aligns across 8 bases. CDR1 is LNHDA and CDR2 is SQIVND in the germline V gene (reference sequence). Germline trimming cut 6 bases from V and 2 bases from J; bases unmatched to any gene: 3. The CDR3 loop spans 14 amino acids. The CDR3 nucleotides are TGTGCCAGTAGGAAGGGACAGGGCAATCAGCCCCAGCATTTT. This gives the protein CASRKGQGNQPQHF.